The 24 T cell receptor beta chains listed next were all sequenced from one sample in a study of post-analysis software for immune sequencing data. No antigen has been assigned to these receptors. Study-wide results and limits: Compared with controls, patients had more of about 5 TRBV segments, including TRBV5-6, TRBV5-1 and TRBV20-1.

Incorporated into the TCR beta cDNA libraries were unique molecular identifiers, which served to reduce PCR and sequencing biases. TCRdb recomputed calls from the PCR reads with MiXCR, one row per CDR3 protein. The sample shows about 460,000 distinct CDR3 sequences, 45% of them seen only once. What was sequenced was blood. Receptors were obtained from a girl aged 5 to 17 with multiple sclerosis.

The chain is built from TRBV7-2 and TRBJ2-2; D uncertain. Trimming pared 3 bases from V and 8 bases from J, leaving 7 bases between. Germline values: CDR1 SGHTA, CDR2 FQGNSA. There are 12 residues in the CDR3. The CDR3 nucleotides read TGTGCCAGCAGCTTGGATGGGGGGGAGCTGTTTTTT. Its translation: CASSLDGGELFF.

In this sample, this clonotype turned up a few times. The chain links TRBV7-6 to TRBJ1-5; unclear D gene. CDR3 size: 12 residues. V dropped 0 bases and J dropped 6 bases, with 3 bases sitting between them. Germline lookup yields CDR1 SGHVS and CDR2 FNYEAQ. In nucleotides, the CDR3 is TGTGCCAGCAGCTTAGCGTGTCAGCCCCAGCATTTT. Protein product: CASSLACQPQHF.

The chain links TRBV24-1 to TRBJ2-1, with 10 positions matching TRBD2. The CDR3 covers 16 residues. Looked up from germline, CDR1 is KGHDR and CDR2 is SFDVKD. With 5 bases clipped from V and 0 bases from J, the junction kept 3 bases outside the gene matches. CDR3 protein: CATSGSSGSSYNEQFF. The CDR3 coding sequence is TGTGCCACCAGTGGCTCTAGCGGGAGCTCCTACAATGAGCAGTTCTTC.

The chain recombines TRBV6-2 or TRBV6-3 with TRBJ2-1, with D perhaps matching TRBD2 (6 bases). Germline V gene lookup returns CDR1 MNHEY and CDR2 SVGEGT. V shed 6 bases and J shed 1 base, with 13 bases lying between them. The CDR3 has 15 amino acids. The DNA of the CDR3 is TGTGCCAGCAGGGAGCGGGTTAGGTCCTACAATGAGCAGTTCTTC. Translating gives CASRERVRSYNEQFF.

This clonotype was recorded a few times. Compared with germline, one end of the junction differs, possibly owing to a read error. The V call is TRBV5-5, the J call TRBJ2-7; 8 bases fit TRBD2. The length of the CDR3 is 15 residues. Germline V gene data show CDR1 as SGHKS and CDR2 as YYEKEE (reference sequence). The CDR3 DNA reads TGTGCCAGCACCTTGGGGGGGACTAGAGGCTACGAGCAGTACTTC. This translates into CASTLGGTRGYEQYF.

The chain joins TRBV6-2 or TRBV6-3 to TRBJ2-1; TRBD1 agrees at 8 bases. The V gene's germline CDR1 is MNHEY and CDR2 SVGEGT. J gave up 3 bases and V 2 bases, and 12 bases lay outside the gene matches. The CDR3 spans 18 residues. The CDR3 DNA follows: TGTGCCAGCAGTTACCTCCAGGGGGCCCATTTAAGCTACAATGAGCAGTTCTTC. This gives the protein CASSYLQGAHLSYNEQFF.

This clonotype was observed a few times. The gene calls are TRBV5-1 and TRBJ2-7; the match to TRBD2 covers 9 bases. Matching the DNA end better, TRBJ2-5 makes the J call doubtful. Germline V gene data show CDR1 as SGHRS and CDR2 as YFSETQ. The CDR3 extends over 15 amino acids. The CDR3 loop reads CASSLIAGEGETQYF. The CDR3 DNA is TGCGCCAGCAGCTTGATAGCGGGAGAGGGAGAGACCCAGTACTTC.

The rearrangement joins TRBV10-3 to TRBJ1-1; D uncertain. The V end lost 0 bases, the J end lost 8 bases, and 7 bases lay between the germline ends. This CDR3 comprises 12 residues. Germline loops: CDR1 ENHRY, CDR2 SYGVKD. The CDR3 sequence is CAISESTGEAFF. DNA for the CDR3: TGTGCCATCAGTGAGTCGACGGGGGAAGCTTTCTTT.

CDR3 protein: CASSYRREDYGYTF. CDR3 coding DNA: TGTGCCAGCAGTTACCGTCGGGAAGACTATGGCTACACCTTC. V and J are TRBV6-6 and TRBJ1-2, with unresolved D. Looked up from germline, CDR1 is MNHNY and CDR2 is SVGAGI (reference sequence). The CDR3 totals 14 residues. V lost 2 bases, J lost 3 bases, and 10 bases lay in between.

The chain couples TRBV3-1 to TRBJ2-3; D gene uncertain. From germline, CDR1 is LGHDT and CDR2 YNNKEL (reference sequence). The CDR3 extends over 17 amino acids. Trimming stripped 1 base from V and 2 bases from J, with 16 bases between. CDR3 in DNA: TGTGCCAGCAGCCAAGGGTTGATGCGGAAATACACAGATACGCAGTATTTT. As protein: CASSQGLMRKYTDTQYF.

The chain uses TRBV10-1 and TRBJ2-6; 12 nucleotides line up with TRBD1. The trim removed 6 bases at V and 4 bases at J, leaving 10 bases unmatched. Germline CDR1 reads WNHNN; CDR2 reads SYGVQD (reference sequence). The CDR3 contains 18 residues. CDR3 nucleotide sequence: TGCGCCAGCAGGCATACGGGACAGGGGGCGCCGGGGGCCAACGTCCTGACTTTC. This sequence encodes CASRHTGQGAPGANVLTF.

This rearrangement joins TRBV5-1 to TRBJ2-2; tentatively, D is TRBD1 (5 bases). The CDR3 consists of 15 residues. CDR1 and CDR2 (germline): SGHRS, YFSETQ. Trimming left V 6 bases short and J 3 bases short, with 15 bases between. This CDR3 reads CASTKGQGDTGELFF. The CDR3 nucleotides read TGCGCCAGCACCAAAGGGCAGGGTGACACCGGGGAGCTGTTTTTT. Drawing the rest from reference TRBV5-1 and TRBJ2-2, the complete variable domain is KAGVTQTPRYLIKTRGQQVTLSCSPISGHRSVSWYQQTPGQGLQFLFEYFSETQRNKGNFPGRFSGRQFSNSRSEMNVSTLELGDSALYLCASTKGQGDTGELFFGEGSRLTVL.

The chain is built from TRBV25-1 and TRBJ2-1; D is ambiguous. This CDR3 comprises 17 residues. CDR1 is MGHDK, CDR2 SYGVNS, per germline. V was shortened by 1 base and J by 0 bases, with 13 bases between the two germline ends. CDR3: CASSEFLRPSSYNEQFF. The DNA for the CDR3 is TGTGCCAGCAGTGAATTTCTTAGGCCCAGCTCCTACAATGAGCAGTTCTTC. The whole variable domain, remainder taken from reference TRBV25-1 and TRBJ2-1, is EADIYQTPRYLVIGTGKKITLECSQTMGHDKMYWYQQDPGMELHLIHYSYGVNSTEKGDLSSESTVSRIRTEHFPLTLESARPSHTSQYLCASSEFLRPSSYNEQFFGPGTRLTVL.

This clonotype was seen repeatedly, ten times or more. This sequence joins TRBV7-9 and TRBJ2-1; possible D gene TRBD2, 5 bases. CDR1 and CDR2 (germline): SEHNR, FQNEAQ (reference sequence). The CDR3 contains 12 residues. With 2 bases removed from V and 10 bases from J, the gap between germline ends came to 9 bases. CDR3 coding DNA: TGTGCCAGCAGCTTATACGGCGGGGAGCAGTTCTTC. Its translation: CASSLYGGEQFF.

The rearrangement uses TRBV28 and TRBJ1-5; D may be TRBD1 (6 bases). Per germline, CDR1 MDHEN and CDR2 SYDVKM. CDR3 length equals 19 residues. Between the trimmed V and J ends, which lost 6 bases and 2 bases, there was a span of 26 bases. CDR3 in DNA: TGTGCCAGCAGGACGCCATGGGGGGGCGTCACCCCTGGCAATCAGCCCCAGCATTTT. Amino acid sequence: CASRTPWGGVTPGNQPQHF. The full variable domain, its missing parts supplied by reference TRBV28 and TRBJ1-5, is DVKVTQSSRYLVKRTGEKVFLECVQDMDHENMFWYRQDPGLGLRLIYFSYDVKMKEKGDIPEGYSVSREKKERFSLILESASTNQTSMYLCASRTPWGGVTPGNQPQHFGDGTRLSIL.

The genes are TRBV3-1 and TRBJ2-7; 12 bases agree with TRBD1. This CDR3 has 15 amino acids. Per the germline V gene, CDR1 is LGHDT and CDR2 is YNNKEL (reference sequence). J lost 5 bases, V lost 4 bases, and 6 bases had no gene match. The CDR3 here is CASSPRGQGAHEQYF. The CDR3 DNA is TGTGCCAGCAGCCCCCGGGGACAGGGGGCGCACGAGCAGTACTTC.

V gene TRBV20-1 combines with J gene TRBJ1-5, with D tentatively TRBD1 (5 bases). Germline V gene data show CDR1 as DFQATT and CDR2 as SNEGSKA (reference sequence). The CDR3 spans 17 residues. V was clipped by 2 bases and J by 0 bases, with 17 bases between them. CDR3 DNA sequence: TGCAGTGCTAGAAGCCGGGACCTACGGAGTAGCAATCAGCCCCAGCATTTT. It yields the protein CSARSRDLRSSNQPQHF.

This clonotype was recorded only once. The chain carries TRBV2 and TRBJ1-2; 8 positions agree with TRBD1. The V and J ends lost 4 bases and 4 bases, in that order; junction bases with no gene match: 5. Germline loops: CDR1 SNHLY, CDR2 FYNNEI. The CDR3 extends over 14 amino acids. The CDR3 here is CASSVTGQVYGYTF. As DNA, the CDR3 is TGTGCCAGCAGTGTAACGGGACAGGTCTATGGCTACACCTTC.

This clonotype was observed a few times. The gene calls are TRBV10-3 and TRBJ1-2; no clear D gene. The germline V gene has CDR1 ENHRY and CDR2 SYGVKD. With 10 bases removed from V and 6 bases from J, the gap between germline ends came to 9 bases. This CDR3 has 10 amino acids. CDR3 DNA sequence: TGTGCCACCCGACTTAATGGCTACACCTTC. It is translated as CATRLNGYTF.

The chain joins TRBV6-5 to TRBJ2-3, with TRBD2 as a possible D gene (5 bases). V lost 0 bases and J lost 4, with 11 bases in between. The CDR3 is made up of 15 amino acids. Germline CDR1 and CDR2: MNHEY and SVGAGI. The CDR3 DNA reads as TGTGCCAGCAGTTACTCGACTACCGGAGCAGATACGCAGTATTTT. Amino acid sequence: CASSYSTTGADTQYF.

The rearrangement uses TRBV28 and TRBJ2-3; tentative D call: TRBD2 (5 bases). The CDR3 extends over 15 amino acids. Trimming removed 3 bases at V and 4 bases at J, with 14 bases between. The germline V gene encodes CDR1 MDHEN and CDR2 SYDVKM. CDR3 sequence: CASSFRPVGADTQYF. The DNA of the CDR3 is TGTGCCAGCAGTTTCAGACCTGTCGGGGCAGATACGCAGTATTTT.

The chain recombines TRBV7-9 with TRBJ1-2; D not certain. Trimming took 2 bases from V and 5 from J, leaving 15 bases between them. This CDR3 comprises 15 residues. CDR1 is SEHNR, CDR2 FQNEAQ, per germline (reference sequence). The CDR3 loop reads CASSLMGSPKYGYTF. CDR3 DNA sequence: TGTGCCAGCAGCTTAATGGGGAGTCCAAAGTATGGCTACACCTTC.

This clonotype was picked up a small number of times. The chain is built from TRBV10-3 and TRBJ2-7; 9 nucleotides line up with TRBD1. The CDR3 length is 18 residues. Germline values: CDR1 ENHRY, CDR2 SYGVKD. V was pared by 2 bases and J by 0 bases, with 11 bases of the junction left unmatched. The CDR3 DNA reads as TGTGCCATCAGTGAGATTATGACCGGGACAGGGAGCTCCTACGAGCAGTACTTC. Translating gives CAISEIMTGTGSSYEQYF.

This clonotype has just a few counts. CDR3 protein: CASSQGRDRGYDGYTF. The CDR3 DNA is TGTGCCAGCAGCCAAGGCCGGGACAGGGGGTATGATGGCTACACCTTC. The rearrangement joins TRBV4-2 to TRBJ1-2, with TRBD1 identical over 11 bases. Germline loops: CDR1 LGHNA, CDR2 YNFKEQ. Trimming at V came to 1 base and at J to 6 bases, leaving 7 bases not matched to a gene. The CDR3 contains 16 residues.